This TCR beta chain was documented in a study of blood T cell repertoires in COVID-19. V was pared by 4 bases and J by 3 bases, with 13 bases between. This CDR3 contains 14 residues. The germline V gene encodes CDR1 MGHRA and CDR2 YSYEKL. Assay: immunoSEQ multiplex PCR; the TCRdb copy retains only in-frame clones and omits some. The table records more than 200,000 clones, 88% of them present only once. This chain connects TRBV4-1 to TRBJ2-7, with a weak D call TRBD1 (6 bases). The sample taken for sequencing was peripheral blood. This TCR derives from a man aged 35 to 55 with acute or convalescent COVID-19. For the CDR3, the DNA is TGCGCCAGCAGCCTTTCGGACAGACTCTACGAGCAGTACTTC. Translating gives CASSLSDRLYEQYF.